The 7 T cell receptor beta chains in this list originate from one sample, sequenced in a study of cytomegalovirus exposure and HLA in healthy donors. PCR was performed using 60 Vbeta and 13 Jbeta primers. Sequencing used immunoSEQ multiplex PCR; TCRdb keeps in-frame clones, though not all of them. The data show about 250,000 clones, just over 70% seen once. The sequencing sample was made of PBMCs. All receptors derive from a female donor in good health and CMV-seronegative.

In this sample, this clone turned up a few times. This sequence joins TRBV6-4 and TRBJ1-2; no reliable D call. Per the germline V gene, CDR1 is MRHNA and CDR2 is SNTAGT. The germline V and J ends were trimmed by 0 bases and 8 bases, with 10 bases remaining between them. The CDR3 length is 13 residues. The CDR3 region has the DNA TGTGCCAGCAGTGACTCCGGTATGGGCGGCTACACCTTC. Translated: CASSDSGMGGYTF.

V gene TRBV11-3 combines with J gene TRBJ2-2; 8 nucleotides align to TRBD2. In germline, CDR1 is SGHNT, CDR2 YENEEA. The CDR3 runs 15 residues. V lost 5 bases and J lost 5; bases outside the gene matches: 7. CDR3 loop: CASSPYGGGTGELFF. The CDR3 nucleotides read TGTGCCAGCAGCCCATACGGGGGGGGAACCGGGGAGCTGTTTTTT.

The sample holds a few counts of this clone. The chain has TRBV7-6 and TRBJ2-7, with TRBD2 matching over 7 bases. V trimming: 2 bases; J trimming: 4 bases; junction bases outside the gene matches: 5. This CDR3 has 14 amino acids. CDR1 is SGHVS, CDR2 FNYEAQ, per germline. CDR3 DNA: TGTGCCAGCAGCTTAACTAGCGCGGGATACGAGCAGTACTTC. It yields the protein CASSLTSAGYEQYF. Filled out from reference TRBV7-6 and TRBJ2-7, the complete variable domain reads GAGVSQSPRYKVTKRGQDVALRCDPISGHVSLYWYRQALGQGPEFLTYFNYEAQQDKSGLPNDRFSAERPEGSISTLTIQRTEQRDSAMYRCASSLTSAGYEQYFGPGTRLTVT.

For the CDR3, the DNA is TGTGCCAGCAGCCGGCCTCGGGACAACTACGAGCAGTACTTC. It yields the protein CASSRPRDNYEQYF. This chain uses TRBV14 with TRBJ2-7, with D possibly being TRBD1 (6 bases). The CDR3 runs to 14 residues. Germline loops: CDR1 SGHDN, CDR2 FVKESK. The V end lost 4 bases, the J end lost 3 bases, and 13 bases lay between the germline ends.

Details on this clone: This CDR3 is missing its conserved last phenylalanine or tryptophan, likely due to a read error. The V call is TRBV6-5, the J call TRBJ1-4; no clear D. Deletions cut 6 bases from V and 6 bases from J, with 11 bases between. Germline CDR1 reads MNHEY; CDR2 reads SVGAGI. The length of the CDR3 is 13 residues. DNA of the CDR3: TGTGCCAGCAGGCTCGGAGGCGATGAAAAACTGTTTCTT. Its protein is CASRLGGDEKLFL.

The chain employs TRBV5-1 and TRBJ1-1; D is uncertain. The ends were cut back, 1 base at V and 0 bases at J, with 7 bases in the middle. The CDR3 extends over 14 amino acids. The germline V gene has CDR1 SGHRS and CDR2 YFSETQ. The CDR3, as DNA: TGCGCCAGCAGCTTGTCGGGGATGAACACTGAAGCTTTCTTT. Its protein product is CASSLSGMNTEAFF.

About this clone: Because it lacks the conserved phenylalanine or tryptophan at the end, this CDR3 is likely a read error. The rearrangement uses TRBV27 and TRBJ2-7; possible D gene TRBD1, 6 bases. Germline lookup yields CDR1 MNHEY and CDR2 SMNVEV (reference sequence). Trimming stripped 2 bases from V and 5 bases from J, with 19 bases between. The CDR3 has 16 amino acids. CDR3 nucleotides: TGTGCCAGCAGTTTAGGACGCGGCAGGGGTATGGACGAGCAGTACCTC. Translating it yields CASSLGRGRGMDEQYL.